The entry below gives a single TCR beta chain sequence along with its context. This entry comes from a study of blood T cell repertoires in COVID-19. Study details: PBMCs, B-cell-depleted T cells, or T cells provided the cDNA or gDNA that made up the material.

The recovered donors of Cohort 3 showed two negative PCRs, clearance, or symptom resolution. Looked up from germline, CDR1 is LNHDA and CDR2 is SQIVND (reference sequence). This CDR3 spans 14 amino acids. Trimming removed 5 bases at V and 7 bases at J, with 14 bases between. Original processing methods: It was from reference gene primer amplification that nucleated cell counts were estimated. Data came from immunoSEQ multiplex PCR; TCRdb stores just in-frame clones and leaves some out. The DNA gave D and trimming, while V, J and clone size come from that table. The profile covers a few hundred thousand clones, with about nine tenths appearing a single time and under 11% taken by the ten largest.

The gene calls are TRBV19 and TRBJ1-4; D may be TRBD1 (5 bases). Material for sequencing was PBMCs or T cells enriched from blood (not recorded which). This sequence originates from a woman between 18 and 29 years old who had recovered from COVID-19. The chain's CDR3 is CASSYGRAGEKLFF. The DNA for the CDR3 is TGTGCCAGTAGTTACGGCAGGGCAGGTGAAAAACTGTTTTTT.